The rows below give T cell receptor beta chains drawn from one sample of a study of blood T cell repertoires in COVID-19. Produced via immunoSEQ multiplex PCR; TCRdb's table is partial and in-frame only. The data show hundreds of thousands of clones, around nine tenths seen once. The sample was peripheral blood. The receptors were sampled from a woman in her 30s with COVID-19, enrolled during active disease. Each CDR3 is given with its conserved first and last residue.

TRBJ2-2	TRBV24-1	CATSDLGQVNTGELFF
TRBJ2-7	TRBV3-1/TRBV3-2	CASSPPGLNYEQYF
TRBJ1-5	TRBV28	CASSLTAYSNQPQHF
TRBJ1-3	TRBV19	CASSIPPDRGPGNTIYF
TRBJ1-5	TRBV5-6	CASSLSRDQPQHF
TRBJ2-3	TRBV20-1	CSARDLDTQYF
TRBJ1-3	TRBV19	CASSTWTVGGRLGNTIYF
TRBJ2-5	TRBV5-1	CASTPLPTSGARTQYF
TRBJ1-6	TRBV2	CASSETRGFGTGGSPLHF
TRBJ2-1	TRBV24-1	CATSDSPTSYNEQFF
TRBJ2-1	TRBV7-9	CASSLKVGRARDEQFF
TRBJ1-4	TRBV11-2	CASSPSGTNEKLFF
TRBJ2-7	TRBV19	CASNAGTGGGEQYF
TRBJ1-5	TRBV6-5	CASRTYREGQPQHF
TRBJ2-3	TRBV7-3	CASSSPLGRSTDTQYF
TRBJ1-5	TRBV6-4	CASSESPHQPQHF
TRBJ1-5	TRBV19	CASSSSSRRINQPQHF
TRBJ1-3	TRBV2	CASTDGQRRNTIYF
TRBJ2-3	TRBV9	CASSVAGAGAYFTDTQYF
TRBJ1-1	TRBV15	CATSREGLLNTEAFF
TRBJ2-2	TRBV11-2	CASSLGLAAGELFF
TRBJ1-1	TRBV6-5	CASSRTGFEAFF
TRBJ2-2	TRBV3-1/TRBV3-2	CASSHSGTTGELFF
TRBJ2-4	TRBV25-1	CASSDPTEPRDIQYF
TRBJ1-5	TRBV28	CASTPGGDLGNQPQHF
TRBJ2-1	TRBV5-6	CASSSTSGSLHNEQFF
TRBJ1-4	TRBV19	CASSVAGLAKLFF
TRBJ2-7	TRBV27	CASSSYGSSYEQYF
TRBJ1-2	TRBV5-1	CASSFGQSSTRAYGYTF
TRBJ2-7	TRBV21-1	CASSKGVLAASDSYEQYF
TRBJ1-1	TRBV28	CASSSLTGREVVERAFF
TRBJ2-7	TRBV2	CASSALYEQYF
TRBJ1-4	TRBV28	CASRLTGVPEKLFF
TRBJ2-1	TRBV10-3	CAISRGLLAEQFF
TRBJ2-7	TRBV24-1	CATSDQTGGAYEQYF
TRBJ2-6	TRBV18	CASSPKEVLTF
TRBJ2-3	TRBV6-5	CASSLGTSTDTQYF
TRBJ2-1	TRBV21-1	CASSKHRACGSSYNEQFF
TRBJ2-1	TRBV15	CATSSDPVYNEQFF
TRBJ1-6	TRBV25-1	CASSAMGQGGNSPLHF
TRBJ1-4	TRBV19	CASSIGGRGTNEKLFF
TRBJ2-2	TRBV29-1	CSVGGLAGAFPGELFF
TRBJ1-2	TRBV7-9	CASSPRTGTYGYTF
TRBJ1-1	TRBV5-6	CASSFPGIRGTEAFF
TRBJ1-3	TRBV18	CASLLGVGNTIYF
TRBJ2-1	TRBV4-1	CASSQASNEQFF
TRBJ2-1	TRBV5-6	CASSLEQGVSYNEQFF
TRBJ2-7	TRBV7-2	CASSTGTSVPYEQYF